The clone carrying this TCR beta chain turned up a few times. This sample is part of a study of T cell changes during pregnancy in multiple sclerosis. Germline-derived CDR1 and CDR2 are DFQATT and SNEGSKA (reference sequence). This CDR3 has 10 residues. Trimming left V 5 bases short and J 6 bases short, with 7 bases between. This table comes from immunoSEQ multiplex PCR, and its TCRdb copy is limited to in-frame clones, with some not included. The sample includes just under 50,000 clones, roughly nine tenths seen only once; the top ten take roughly a tenth. The TCR was taken from a female donor with multiple sclerosis, enrolled in a pregnancy study. The specimen was CD8+ T cells from peripheral blood mononuclear cells, collected after pregnancy. The chain combines TRBV20-1 with TRBJ1-1; a possible D gene is TRBD1 (6 bases). This chain's CDR3 is CSAWGPEAFF. Here the CDR3 DNA reads TGCAGTGCTTGGGGGCCTGAAGCTTTCTTT.